The clone carrying this T cell receptor (beta chain) appeared many times. Its antigen is not known. Newly diagnosed hyperthyroidism patients aged 18 to 65 years had disease lasting under 2 months. Each 10 ml fresh peripheral blood draw supplied the PBMCs. This sample is drawn from a study of T cells in Graves' hyperthyroidism and ophthalmopathy. This CDR3 contains 15 residues. Germline V gene data show CDR1 as SGDLS and CDR2 as YYNGEE. V was clipped by 0 bases and J by 8 bases; unmatched bases: 7. The study's findings and limits: Blood also held most thyroid clonotypes expanded beyond 0.001. The model forecast ophthalmopathy, anticipating it by a median around 6.5 months before onset.

It was RNA transcripts that yielded the amplified TCR beta CDR3 regions. The HTBI set primed first-round TCR CDR3 RT-PCR. Using its own MiXCR run on the multiplex PCR reads, TCRdb lists one record per CDR3 protein. The repertoire has 350,000 or so distinct CDR3 sequences, 21% of them found once; the top ten carry around half. This chain links TRBV9 with TRBJ2-2; 7 bases match TRBD1. Material: blood. This receptor was taken from a woman aged 45 to 65 with Graves' hyperthyroidism. The CDR3 protein is CASSVGPGTVGELFF. CDR3 nucleotide sequence: TGTGCCAGCAGCGTAGGACCGGGGACAGTAGGGGAGCTGTTTTTT.